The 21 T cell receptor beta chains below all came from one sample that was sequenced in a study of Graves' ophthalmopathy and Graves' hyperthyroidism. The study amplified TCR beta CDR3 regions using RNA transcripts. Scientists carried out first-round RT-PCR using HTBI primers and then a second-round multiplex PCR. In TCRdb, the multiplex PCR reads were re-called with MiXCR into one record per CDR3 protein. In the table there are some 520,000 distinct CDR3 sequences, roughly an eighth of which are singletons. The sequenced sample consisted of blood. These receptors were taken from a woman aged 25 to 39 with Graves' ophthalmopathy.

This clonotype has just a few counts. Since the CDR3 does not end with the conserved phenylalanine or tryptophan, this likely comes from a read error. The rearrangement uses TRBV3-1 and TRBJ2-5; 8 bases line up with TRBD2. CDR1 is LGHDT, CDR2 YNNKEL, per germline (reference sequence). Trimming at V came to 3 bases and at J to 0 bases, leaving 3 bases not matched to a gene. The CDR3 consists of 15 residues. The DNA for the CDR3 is TGTGCCAGCAGCCACGTAGCGGGGCACCAAGAGACCCAGTACCTC. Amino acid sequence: CASSHVAGHQETQYL.

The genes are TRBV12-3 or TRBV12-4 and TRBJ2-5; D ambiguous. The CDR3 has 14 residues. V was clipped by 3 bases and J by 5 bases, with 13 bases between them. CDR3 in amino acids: CASSFVGSVETQYF. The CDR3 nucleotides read TGTGCCAGCAGTTTCGTTGGTTCAGTCGAGACCCAGTACTTC.

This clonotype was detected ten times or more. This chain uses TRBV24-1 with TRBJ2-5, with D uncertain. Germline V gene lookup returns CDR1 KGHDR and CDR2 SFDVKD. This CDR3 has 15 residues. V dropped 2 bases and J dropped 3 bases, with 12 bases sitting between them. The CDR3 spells CATSDSSIGKETQYF. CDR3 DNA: TGTGCCACCAGTGATTCGTCGATCGGAAAAGAGACCCAGTACTTC.

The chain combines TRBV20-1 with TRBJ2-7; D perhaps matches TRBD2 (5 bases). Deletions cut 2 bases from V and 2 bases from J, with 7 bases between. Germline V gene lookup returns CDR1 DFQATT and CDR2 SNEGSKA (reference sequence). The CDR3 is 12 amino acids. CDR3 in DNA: TGCAGTGCTAGACGGGGTCCCTACGAGCAGTACTTC. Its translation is CSARRGPYEQYF.

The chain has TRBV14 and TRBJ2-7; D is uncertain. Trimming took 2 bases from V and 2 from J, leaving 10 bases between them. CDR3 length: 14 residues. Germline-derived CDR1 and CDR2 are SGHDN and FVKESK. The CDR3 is CASSQLGGPYEQYF. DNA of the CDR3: TGTGCCAGCAGCCAACTAGGCGGTCCCTACGAGCAGTACTTC.

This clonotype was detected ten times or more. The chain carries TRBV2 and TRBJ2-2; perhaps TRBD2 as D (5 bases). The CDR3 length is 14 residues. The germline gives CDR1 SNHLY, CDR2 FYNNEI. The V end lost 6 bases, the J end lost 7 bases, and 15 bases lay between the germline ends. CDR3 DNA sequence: TGTGCCAGCAGGGGAGTGGATTTAGTCGGGGAGCTGTTTTTT. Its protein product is CASRGVDLVGELFF.

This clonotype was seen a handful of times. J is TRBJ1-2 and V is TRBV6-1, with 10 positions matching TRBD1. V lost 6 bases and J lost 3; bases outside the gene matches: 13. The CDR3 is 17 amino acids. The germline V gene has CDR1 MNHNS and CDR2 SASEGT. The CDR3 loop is CASRKTGGGPPYYGYTF. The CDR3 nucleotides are TGTGCCAGCAGAAAGACAGGGGGCGGCCCCCCCTACTATGGCTACACCTTC.

The CDR3 loop reads CASSRQFTGELFF. CDR3 nucleotide sequence: TGTGCCAGCAGCCGACAGTTCACCGGGGAGCTGTTTTTT. V and J are TRBV11-2 and TRBJ2-2; tentative D call: TRBD1 (5 bases). The CDR3 sequence is 13 residues long. Looked up from germline, CDR1 is SGHAT and CDR2 is FQNNGV. The V end was cut by 5 bases, the J end by 4 bases, with 8 bases between.

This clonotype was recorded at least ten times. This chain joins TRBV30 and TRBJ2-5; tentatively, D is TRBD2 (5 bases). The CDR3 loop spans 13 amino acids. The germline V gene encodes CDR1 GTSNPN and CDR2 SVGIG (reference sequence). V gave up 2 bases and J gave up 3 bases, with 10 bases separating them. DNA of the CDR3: TGTGCCTGGAGTAAGGCGGGTAAAGAGACCCAGTACTTC. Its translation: CAWSKAGKETQYF.

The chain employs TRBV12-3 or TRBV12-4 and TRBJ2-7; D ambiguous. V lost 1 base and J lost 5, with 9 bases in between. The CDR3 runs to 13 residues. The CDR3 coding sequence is TGTGCCAGCAGTTTAGAAGGACCTGACGAGCAGTACTTC. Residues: CASSLEGPDEQYF.

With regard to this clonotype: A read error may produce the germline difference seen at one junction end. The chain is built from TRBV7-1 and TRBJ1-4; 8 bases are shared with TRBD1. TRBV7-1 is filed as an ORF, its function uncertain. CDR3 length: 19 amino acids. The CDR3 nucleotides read TGTGTCAGCAGCCGGAGGGGTGGACAGGGAGTCGGCACTAATGAAAAACTGTTTTTT. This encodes CVSSRRGGQGVGTNEKLFF.

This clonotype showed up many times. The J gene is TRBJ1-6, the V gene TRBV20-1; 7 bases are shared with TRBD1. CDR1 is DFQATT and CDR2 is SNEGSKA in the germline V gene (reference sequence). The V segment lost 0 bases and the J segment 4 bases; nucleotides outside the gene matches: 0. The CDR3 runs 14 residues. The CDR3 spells CSAREGQYNSPLHF. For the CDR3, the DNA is TGCAGTGCTAGAGAGGGACAGTATAATTCACCCCTCCACTTT.

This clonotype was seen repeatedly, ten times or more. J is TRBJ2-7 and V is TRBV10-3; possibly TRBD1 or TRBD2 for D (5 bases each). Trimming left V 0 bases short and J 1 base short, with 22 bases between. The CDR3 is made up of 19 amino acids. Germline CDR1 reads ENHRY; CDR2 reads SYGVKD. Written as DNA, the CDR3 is TGTGCCATCAGTGAGTCGAAAGGCGCCAAAGGGACGGTATCCTACGAGCAGTACTTC. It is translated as CAISESKGAKGTVSYEQYF.

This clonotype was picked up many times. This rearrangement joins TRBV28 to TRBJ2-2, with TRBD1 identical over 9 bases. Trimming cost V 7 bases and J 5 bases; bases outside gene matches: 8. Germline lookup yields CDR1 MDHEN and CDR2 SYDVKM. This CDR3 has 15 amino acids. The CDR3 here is CASTSGGQGTGELFF. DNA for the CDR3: TGTGCCAGCACCTCTGGGGGACAGGGTACCGGGGAGCTGTTTTTT.

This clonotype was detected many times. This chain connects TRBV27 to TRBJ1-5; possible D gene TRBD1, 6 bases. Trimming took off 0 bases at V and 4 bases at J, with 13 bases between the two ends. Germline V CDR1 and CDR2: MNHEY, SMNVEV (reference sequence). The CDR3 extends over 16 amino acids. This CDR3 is CASSLSGGGSNQPQHF. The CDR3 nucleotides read TGTGCCAGCAGTTTATCCGGAGGGGGGTCAAATCAGCCCCAGCATTTT.

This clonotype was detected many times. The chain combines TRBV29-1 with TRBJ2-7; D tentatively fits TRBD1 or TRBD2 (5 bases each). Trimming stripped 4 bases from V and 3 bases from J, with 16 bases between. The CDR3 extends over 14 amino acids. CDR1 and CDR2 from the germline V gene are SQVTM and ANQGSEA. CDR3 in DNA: TGCAGCGTTGTTCGGGACGATTCGTACTACGAGCAGTACTTC. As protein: CSVVRDDSYYEQYF.

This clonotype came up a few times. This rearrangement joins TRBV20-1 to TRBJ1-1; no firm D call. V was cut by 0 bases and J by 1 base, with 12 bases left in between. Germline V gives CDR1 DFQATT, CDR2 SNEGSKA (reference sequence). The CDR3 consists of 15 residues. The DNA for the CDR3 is TGCAGTGCTAGAGACAACCGGCGGGGGAACACTGAAGCTTTCTTT. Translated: CSARDNRRGNTEAFF.

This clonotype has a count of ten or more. CDR3 sequence: CASSQGQVAYEQYF. Here the CDR3 DNA reads TGTGCCAGCAGCCAAGGACAGGTAGCCTACGAGCAGTACTTC. The rearrangement links TRBV5-6 to TRBJ2-7; 7 bases are shared with TRBD1. V lost 4 bases and J lost 2; bases outside the gene matches: 6. CDR3 length equals 14 residues. Germline CDR1 SGHDT, CDR2 YYEEEE.

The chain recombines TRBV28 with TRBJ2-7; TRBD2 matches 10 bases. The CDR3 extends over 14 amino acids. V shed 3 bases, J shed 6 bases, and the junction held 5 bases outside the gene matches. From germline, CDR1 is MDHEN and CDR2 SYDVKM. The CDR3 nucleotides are TGTGCCAGCAGTTTTATTAGCGGGAGGACCGAGCAGTACTTC. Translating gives CASSFISGRTEQYF.

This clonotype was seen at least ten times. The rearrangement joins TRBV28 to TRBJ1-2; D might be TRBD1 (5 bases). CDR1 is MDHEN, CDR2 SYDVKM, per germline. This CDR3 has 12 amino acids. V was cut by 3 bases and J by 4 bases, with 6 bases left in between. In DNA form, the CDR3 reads TGTGCCAGCAGTTTGGGGACCTATGGCTACACCTTC. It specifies CASSLGTYGYTF.

Here the CDR3 DNA reads TGTGCCAGCAGCTTAGCGCGCTCCGTGGGCAACTTAAACTCCTACGAGCAGTACTTC. Its protein is CASSLARSVGNLNSYEQYF. V usage is TRBV7-2 and J usage is TRBJ2-7; no firm D call. CDR1 and CDR2 (germline): SGHTA, FQGNSA. This CDR3 contains 19 residues. V gave up 0 bases and J gave up 0 bases, with 21 bases separating them.